Shown below are 10 T cell receptor beta chains from a single sample sequenced in a study of blood T cell repertoires in COVID-19. Sequencing used immunoSEQ multiplex PCR; TCRdb keeps in-frame clones, though not all of them. The table lists about 260,000 clones, approximately 86% of them singletons. The sequenced material came from peripheral blood. Source of these receptors: a man in his forties with active or convalescent COVID-19.

The chain recombines TRBV7-3 with TRBJ1-6, with a tentative D call TRBD1 (5 bases). The CDR3 is 14 amino acids. V shed 2 bases and J shed 8 bases, with 10 bases lying between them. Per the germline V gene, CDR1 is SGHTA and CDR2 is FQGTGA. This chain's CDR3 is CASSLLGGDSPLHF. CDR3 DNA sequence: TGTGCCAGCAGCTTACTGGGGGGTGATTCACCCCTCCACTTT. Filled out from reference TRBV7-3 and TRBJ1-6, the complete variable domain reads GAGVSQTPSNKVTEKGKYVELRCDPISGHTALYWYRQSLGQGPEFLIYFQGTGAADDSGLPNDRFFAVRPEGSVSTLKIQRTERGDSAVYLCASSLLGGDSPLHFGNGTRLTVT.

The V and J genes are TRBV7-2 and TRBJ1-4; no firm D call. V was trimmed by 4 bases and J by 2 bases, leaving 14 bases between them. CDR3 size: 16 residues. Germline CDR1 reads SGHTA; CDR2 reads FQGNSA. The CDR3 here is CASSSNTPGTNEKLFF. DNA for the CDR3: TGTGCCAGCAGCTCCAACACGCCGGGGACTAATGAAAAACTGTTTTTT.

The chain uses TRBV12-3 or TRBV12-4 and TRBJ2-2; 9 bases match TRBD2. Losses at the gene ends were 8 bases for V and 4 bases for J; bases not matched to a gene: 2. CDR3 length: 13 amino acids. The CDR3 is CASLREGTGELFF. DNA for the CDR3: TGTGCCAGCTTGCGGGAGGGCACCGGGGAGCTGTTTTTT.

In DNA, the CDR3 is TGTGCCAGCAGTGATCGTCCGGGGAGCGTACATTCACCCCTCCACTTT. Protein: CASSDRPGSVHSPLHF. This chain connects TRBV6-4 to TRBJ1-6; D not certain. This CDR3 spans 16 amino acids. V dropped 3 bases and J dropped 8 bases, with 17 bases sitting between them. Germline V gene lookup returns CDR1 MRHNA and CDR2 SNTAGT.

The chain couples TRBV28 to TRBJ1-2; weak D call: TRBD1 (6 bases). The CDR3 is made up of 14 amino acids. Per the germline V gene, CDR1 is MDHEN and CDR2 is SYDVKM. V gave up 7 bases and J gave up 1 base, with 13 bases separating them. CDR3 DNA sequence: TGTGCCAGCATGCGGGCGGACAGTAACTATGGCTACACCTTC. Its translation: CASMRADSNYGYTF.

V gene TRBV11-2 combines with J gene TRBJ1-2, with TRBD1 as a possible D gene (5 bases). V gave up 3 bases and J gave up 1 base, with 24 bases separating them. Germline V lookup: CDR1 SGHAT, CDR2 FQNNGV. The CDR3 covers 19 residues. The CDR3 coding sequence is TGTGCCAGCAGCTTGGGTAGGCGACGCAAGGGGCCTTATAACTATGGCTACACCTTC. This sequence encodes CASSLGRRRKGPYNYGYTF.

The chain couples TRBV3-1 (or the pseudogene TRBV3-2) to TRBJ2-7; TRBD1 might be the D (5 bases). The V gene's germline CDR1 is LGHDT and CDR2 YNNKEL (reference sequence). V gave up 1 base and J gave up 6 bases, with 10 bases separating them. The CDR3 has 13 residues. Here the CDR3 reads CASSQGETVEQYF. The CDR3 nucleotides are TGTGCCAGCAGCCAAGGCGAGACAGTCGAGCAGTACTTC.

V usage is TRBV5-8 and J usage is TRBJ1-1; 8 nucleotides align to TRBD1. This CDR3 contains 15 residues. Trimming removed 4 bases from V and 1 base from J; junction bases left unmatched: 6. The germline V gene encodes CDR1 SGHTS and CDR2 YDEGEE. Written as DNA, the CDR3 is TGTGCCAGCAGCCCTACTGGACAGGGGAACACTGAAGCTTTCTTT. This codes for CASSPTGQGNTEAFF.

V is TRBV19 and J is TRBJ1-6; D unclear. The V end was cut by 3 bases, the J end by 8 bases, with 11 bases between. The germline gives CDR1 LNHDA, CDR2 SQIVND (reference sequence). This CDR3 has 14 residues. DNA for the CDR3: TGTGCCAGTAGTATTGAGGCACGGGATTCACCCCTCCACTTT. This gives the protein CASSIEARDSPLHF. The complete variable domain, with remaining parts taken from reference TRBV19 and TRBJ1-6, reads DGGITQSPKYLFRKEGQNVTLSCEQNLNHDAMYWYRQDPGQGLRLIYYSQIVNDFQKGDIAEGYSVSREKKESFPLTVTSAQKNPTAFYLCASSIEARDSPLHFGNGTRLTVT.

V usage is TRBV10-1 and J usage is TRBJ2-3, with D unresolved. From germline, CDR1 is WNHNN and CDR2 SYGVQD (reference sequence). CDR3 size: 13 residues. The V gene lost 0 bases and the J gene lost 4 bases, with 5 bases spanning the gap. The CDR3 here is CASSESPSDTQYF. CDR3 bases: TGCGCCAGCAGTGAGTCTCCTTCAGATACGCAGTATTTT.